These T cell receptor beta chains were read from a single sample in a study of T cell responses to AZD1222 COVID-19 vaccine. Measured with immunoSEQ multiplex PCR; TCRdb has only the in-frame clones, and not every one. The table includes 120,000 or so clones, more than 80% detected once. The specimen comprised peripheral blood, sampled on day 0 of AZD1222 vaccination. The receptors derive from an adult in good health. Each CDR3 is given with its conserved first and last residue. D genes are given only for firm matches. Rows may omit the clone size; those that give it use once, few, many or a size class.

size: NA
J: TRBJ2-1
D: NA
V: TRBV24-1
DNA: TGTGCCACCAGTGATTTGAATGGGGCACAGTTCTTC
CDR3: CATSDLNGAQFF

size: NA
J: TRBJ2-7
D: TRBD1
V: TRBV29-1
DNA: TGCAGCGTGTCGGACTTGGCGGGACAGGGCGGGCGGCAGTACTTC
CDR3: CSVSDLAGQGGRQYF

size: NA
J: TRBJ2-7
D: NA
V: TRBV6-5
DNA: TGTGCCAGCAGTTACCCAGCCGGGTACGAGCAGTACTTC
CDR3: CASSYPAGYEQYF

size: NA
J: TRBJ2-7
D: NA
V: TRBV27
DNA: TGTGCCAGCAGTTTAGCGGGAAGGGGGTACGAGCAGTACTTC
CDR3: CASSLAGRGYEQYF

size: NA
J: TRBJ1-3
D: TRBD1
V: TRBV30
DNA: TGTGCCTGGAGCGGAGGACAGGGCTCTGGAAACACCATATATTTT
CDR3: CAWSGGQGSGNTIYF

size: NA
J: TRBJ1-3
D: TRBD1
V: TRBV5-1
DNA: TGCGCCAGCAGCTTGGGGTTCCGGGACAGCTATGGAAACACCATATATTTT
CDR3: CASSLGFRDSYGNTIYF

size: few
J: TRBJ2-2
D: NA
V: TRBV2
DNA: TGTGCCAGCAGTGAATTTGTCAGCCTTAACACCGGGGAGCTGTTTTTT
CDR3: CASSEFVSLNTGELFF

size: NA
J: TRBJ1-1
D: TRBD1
V: TRBV18
DNA: TGTGCCAGCTCCCCTAGCCGGGACAGGGGGACTGAAGCTTTCTTT
CDR3: CASSPSRDRGTEAFF

size: NA
J: TRBJ1-6
D: TRBD1
V: TRBV28
DNA: TGTGCCAGCAGTGAAAGACAGGGGCATAATAATTCACCCCTCCACTTT
CDR3: CASSERQGHNNSPLHF

size: many
J: TRBJ2-7
D: NA
V: TRBV6-4
DNA: TGTGCCAGCAGTGAAAAGCACTCCTACGAGCAGTACTTC
CDR3: CASSEKHSYEQYF

size: NA
J: TRBJ1-2
D: NA
V: TRBV4-2
DNA: TGTGCCAGCAGCCAAGGGGGCGCAGAATCCCTCTATGGCTACACCTTC
CDR3: CASSQGGAESLYGYTF

size: NA
J: TRBJ1-1
D: NA
V: TRBV25-1
DNA: TGTGCCAGCAGCCGGGGAGCTGAAGCTTTCTTT
CDR3: CASSRGAEAFF

size: NA
J: TRBJ1-2
D: NA
V: TRBV5-5
DNA: TGTGCCAGCAGCCTAGCTAACTATGGCTACACCTTC
CDR3: CASSLANYGYTF

size: NA
J: TRBJ1-1
D: NA
V: TRBV5-1
DNA: TGCGCCAGCAGCGGGGATACAGGGAAGAACACTGAAGCTTTCTTT
CDR3: CASSGDTGKNTEAFF

size: NA
J: TRBJ1-4
D: NA
V: TRBV19
DNA: TGTGCCAGTAGGCCGGCGGGCACTGGGGGGGAAAAACTGTTTTTT
CDR3: CASRPAGTGGEKLFF

size: NA
J: TRBJ1-2
D: TRBD1
V: TRBV3-1/TRBV3-2
DNA: TGTGCCAGCAGCCAAGACCCAACAGGGGGCTATGGCTACACCTTC
CDR3: CASSQDPTGGYGYTF

size: NA
J: TRBJ1-1
D: TRBD1
V: TRBV5-1
DNA: TGCGCCAGCAGCTTATACGGGACAGCGAACACTGAAGCTTTCTTT
CDR3: CASSLYGTANTEAFF

size: few
J: TRBJ2-7
D: NA
V: TRBV14
DNA: TGTGCCAGCAGCCAAGATTGGACATTCGCCTACGAGCAGTACTTC
CDR3: CASSQDWTFAYEQYF

size: NA
J: TRBJ2-1
D: NA
V: TRBV27
DNA: TGTGCCAGCAGTTTATATTATGGGGGCGTTCCGGAGTTCTTC
CDR3: CASSLYYGGVPEFF

size: NA
J: TRBJ2-7
D: NA
V: TRBV5-6
DNA: TGTGCCAGCAGTCTAGCCGGTAACTCCTACGAGCAGTACTTC
CDR3: CASSLAGNSYEQYF

size: NA
J: TRBJ2-2
D: NA
V: TRBV3-1/TRBV3-2
DNA: TGTGCCAGCAGCCAAGGACCCAACACCGGGGAGCTGTTTTTT
CDR3: CASSQGPNTGELFF

size: NA
J: TRBJ1-1
D: TRBD1
V: TRBV27
DNA: TGTGCCAGCACCCCGGGACAGGGGTTATCTAGCACTGAAGCTTTCTTT
CDR3: CASTPGQGLSSTEAFF

size: few
J: TRBJ1-5
D: NA
V: TRBV2
DNA: TGTGCCAGCAGTGTGGAAGGACTTAGCAATCAGCCCCAGCATTTT
CDR3: CASSVEGLSNQPQHF

size: NA
J: TRBJ1-6
D: NA
V: TRBV10-1
DNA: TGCGCCAGCAGTGACCAGCATTATTCACCCCTCCACTTT
CDR3: CASSDQHYSPLHF

size: NA
J: TRBJ1-2
D: NA
V: TRBV27
DNA: TGTGCCAGCAGTTCGAGGGGCGGTTACGACTATGGCTACACCTTC
CDR3: CASSSRGGYDYGYTF

size: NA
J: TRBJ1-6
D: NA
V: TRBV27
DNA: TGTGCCAGCAGTTTATCGTTGCCAGGGAGCTCCTATAATTCACCCCTCCACTTT
CDR3: CASSLSLPGSSYNSPLHF

size: NA
J: TRBJ2-1
D: TRBD1
V: TRBV27
DNA: TGTGCCAGCAGTAAAGGACAGGTCACCCACAATGAGCAGTTCTTC
CDR3: CASSKGQVTHNEQFF

size: NA
J: TRBJ1-5
D: NA
V: TRBV28
DNA: TGTGCCAGCAGCCCAACTAGGGGCTTAGCCCTTTTTAGCAATCAGCCCCAGCATTTT
CDR3: CASSPTRGLALFSNQPQHF

size: few
J: TRBJ2-4
D: TRBD1
V: TRBV5-6
DNA: TGTGCCAGCAGCTCTACCAGACAGGGGGCGACCAAAAACATTCAGTACTTC
CDR3: CASSSTRQGATKNIQYF

size: NA
J: TRBJ2-1
D: TRBD1
V: TRBV12-5
DNA: TGTGCTAGTGGGGGGACAGGGGCCGATGAGCAGTTCTTC
CDR3: CASGGTGADEQFF

size: NA
J: TRBJ1-1
D: NA
V: TRBV5-1
DNA: TGCGCCAGCAGCTACCAAGCGGCGACGAACACTGAAGCTTTCTTT
CDR3: CASSYQAATNTEAFF

size: NA
J: TRBJ2-5
D: NA
V: TRBV9
DNA: TGTGCCAGCAGCGGTCTCGAGGAGACCCAGTACTTC
CDR3: CASSGLEETQYF

size: once
J: TRBJ2-3
D: TRBD1
V: TRBV11-3
DNA: TGTGCCAGCAGCTTAGAAGGGGGCGTCACAGATACGCAGTATTTT
CDR3: CASSLEGGVTDTQYF

size: NA
J: TRBJ2-7
D: NA
V: TRBV18
DNA: TGTGCCAGCTCACGGGACCGTCACTCCTACGAGCAGTACTTC
CDR3: CASSRDRHSYEQYF

size: NA
J: TRBJ1-2
D: TRBD1
V: TRBV2
DNA: TGTGCCAGCAGCGCTGGGACAGGGGGCACCTATGGCTACACCTTC
CDR3: CASSAGTGGTYGYTF

size: NA
J: TRBJ2-4
D: TRBD2
V: TRBV5-4
DNA: TGTGCCAGCAGCTTGCGGCGGGAGGGCCCGGAAAACATTCAGTACTTC
CDR3: CASSLRREGPENIQYF

size: NA
J: TRBJ1-5
D: TRBD1
V: TRBV3-1/TRBV3-2
DNA: TGTGCCAGCAGCTTCGACAGGGGAGATCAGCCCCAGCATTTT
CDR3: CASSFDRGDQPQHF

size: NA
J: TRBJ1-3
D: NA
V: TRBV19
DNA: TGTGCCAGTATAGGTTACTACGGAAACACCATATATTTT
CDR3: CASIGYYGNTIYF